One T cell receptor beta chain is described in this entry. Its antigen is undetermined. CDR1 LGHDT and CDR2 YNNKEL come from the germline V gene (reference sequence). The CDR3 totals 11 residues. V was shortened by 2 bases and J by 8 bases, with 6 bases between the two germline ends. Measured with immunoSEQ multiplex PCR; TCRdb has only the in-frame clones, and not every one. The sample records around 250,000 clones, about 87% being singletons. This sample is drawn from a study of Ad26.COV2.S vaccination and SARS-CoV-2 variants. Background on the study: Enrolled in COV1001, the donor was in the Ad26.COV2.S trial arm, which received the vaccine. The study's findings and limits: The study found higher spike-specific TCR breadth in vaccine than placebo recipients. Measures of TCR breadth and depth may have fallen short of total T cell responses.

The treatment was: about 20 received Ad26.COV2.S at low or high dose, single or two shots; about 5 received placebo; per-sample allocation not given. Vaccine and placebo recipients were sampled on day 63 after the first injection. Sequenced here: peripheral blood, sampled in a trial of Ad26.COV2.S vaccine versus placebo. This clonotype was sampled from a person between 18 and 65 years old who received the Ad26.COV2.S COVID-19 vaccine or a placebo. The V gene is TRBV3-1 (or the pseudogene TRBV3-2), the J gene TRBJ1-1, with no clear D. CDR3 nucleotide sequence: TGTGCCAGCAGCCAAAAGCTGGAAGCTTTCTTT. Translated: CASSQKLEAFF.